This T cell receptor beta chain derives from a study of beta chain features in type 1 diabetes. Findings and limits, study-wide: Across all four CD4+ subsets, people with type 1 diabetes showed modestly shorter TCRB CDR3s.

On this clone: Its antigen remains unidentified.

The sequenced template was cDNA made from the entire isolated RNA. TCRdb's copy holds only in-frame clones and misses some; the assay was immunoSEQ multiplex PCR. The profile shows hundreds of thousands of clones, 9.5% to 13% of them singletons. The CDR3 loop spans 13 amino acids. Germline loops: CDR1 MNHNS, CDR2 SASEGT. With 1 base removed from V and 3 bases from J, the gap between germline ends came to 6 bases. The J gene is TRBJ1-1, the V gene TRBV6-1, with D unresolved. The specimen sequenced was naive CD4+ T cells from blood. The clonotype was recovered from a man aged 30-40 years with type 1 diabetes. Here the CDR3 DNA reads TGTGCCAGCAGTGAAGGGGCAGACACTGAAGCTTTCTTT. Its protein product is CASSEGADTEAFF.